A selection of T cell receptor beta chains follows, all from one sample in a study of Ad26.COV2.S vaccination and SARS-CoV-2 variants. Profiled with immunoSEQ multiplex PCR; TCRdb holds only in-frame clones, not every one. The sample records 400,000 to 450,000 clones, about 93% being singletons. The sequences come from peripheral blood, collected in a trial of Ad26.COV2.S vaccine versus placebo. These receptors were obtained from a person between 18 and 60 years old who received the Ad26.COV2.S COVID-19 vaccine or a placebo. The CDR3 runs from the conserved cysteine through the conserved F or W. The D gene is left open where the match is weak. Size is stated for part of the rows, as once, few or many counts, or as a class when the clone is expanded.

size	D	V	J	DNA	CDR3
NA	TRBD2	TRBV18	TRBJ2-3	TGTGCCAGCTCACCGCCGGCGGGAGGTTTTGGGGATACGCAGTATTTT	CASSPPAGGFGDTQYF
few	TRBD2	TRBV7-6	TRBJ2-7	TGTGCCAGCACCCCGGGGGGGAGACCCTACGAGCAGTACTTC	CASTPGGRPYEQYF
NA	NA	TRBV5-1	TRBJ1-3	TGCGCCAGCAGCTTGGGACAGGTCTCTGGAAACACCATATATTTT	CASSLGQVSGNTIYF
NA	TRBD2	TRBV6-2/TRBV6-3	TRBJ2-1	TGTGCCAGCAGCCCCCGACTAGCGGGAGGGCCAGGCGATGAGCAGTTCTTC	CASSPRLAGGPGDEQFF
NA	NA	TRBV29-1	TRBJ2-7	TGCAGCGTTGAAGCTCAATTTCCAGGGGACGAGCAGTACTTC	CSVEAQFPGDEQYF
NA	TRBD2	TRBV7-6	TRBJ2-3	TGTGCCAGCAGCGGTAGCGGGGGAAGCACAGATACGCAGTATTTT	CASSGSGGSTDTQYF
NA	NA	TRBV14	TRBJ2-1	TGTGCCAGCAGCCAAGGGACCGGACTGGGGCTAGCGAACAATGAGCAGTTCTTC	CASSQGTGLGLANNEQFF
NA	TRBD1	TRBV19	TRBJ1-5	TGTGCCAGTAGATTACAGGGGGCTGGCAATCAGCCCCAGCATTTT	CASRLQGAGNQPQHF
few	NA	TRBV28	TRBJ2-5	TGTGCCACCACGTGGCCCGGAGCCCAAGAGACCCAGTACTTC	CATTWPGAQETQYF
NA	TRBD2	TRBV3-1/TRBV3-2	TRBJ2-3	TGTGCCAGCAGCCCCAAGCCGACTAGCGGCACAGATACGCAGTATTTT	CASSPKPTSGTDTQYF
once	NA	TRBV29-1	TRBJ2-1	TGCAGCGTTGAGGGCGGAAGCTCCTACAATGAGCAGTTCTTC	CSVEGGSSYNEQFF
once	TRBD2	TRBV7-2	TRBJ2-5	TGTGCCAGCAGCCCGGGACTAGCGTCGTATCGGGAGACCCAGTACTTC	CASSPGLASYRETQYF
NA	NA	TRBV7-8	TRBJ2-1	TGTGCCAGCAGACAAACTACTTACAATGAGCAGTTCTTC	CASRQTTYNEQFF
NA	NA	TRBV19	TRBJ2-5	TGTGCCAGTAGTATCGGAACTCAGGTCGGGGAGACCCAGTACTTC	CASSIGTQVGETQYF
NA	TRBD2	TRBV7-2	TRBJ2-1	TGTGCCAGCAGCAGACTAGCGGGAAGGAATGAGCAGTTCTTC	CASSRLAGRNEQFF
NA	TRBD2	TRBV5-4	TRBJ2-1	TGTGCCAGCAGCTTTAGCGGGAGGTTTAATGAGCAGTTCTTC	CASSFSGRFNEQFF
NA	TRBD1	TRBV19	TRBJ1-1	TGTGCCAGTAGTAATGGACAGGTACCGAACACTGAAGCTTTCTTT	CASSNGQVPNTEAFF
NA	NA	TRBV7-2	TRBJ2-7	TGTGCCAGCAGCGATCTTCCCGTCCCCTACGAGCAGTACTTC	CASSDLPVPYEQYF
NA	TRBD1	TRBV6-5	TRBJ2-3	TGTGCCAGCAGTTACTCACAGGGGTCAGATACGCAGTATTTT	CASSYSQGSDTQYF
NA	TRBD2	TRBV7-9	TRBJ2-3	TGTGCCAGCAGCTCTTACCCCGGGGGGAGCACAGATACGCAGTATTTT	CASSSYPGGSTDTQYF
NA	TRBD1	TRBV5-1	TRBJ2-7	TGCGCCAGCAGCTCGGGACAGCACTCCTACGAGCAGTACTTC	CASSSGQHSYEQYF
NA	TRBD1	TRBV6-6	TRBJ1-2	TGTGCCAGCAGTTACGACAGGGCGGCTAACTATGGCTACACCTTC	CASSYDRAANYGYTF
NA	NA	TRBV6-1	TRBJ1-5	TGTGCCAGCAGTGAAGCGAATACAGGCGGCCAGCCCCAGCATTTT	CASSEANTGGQPQHF
NA	TRBD2	TRBV3-1/TRBV3-2	TRBJ2-7	TGTGCCAGCAGCCAAGGACCGGGACTAGCGCTTTACGAGCAGTACTTC	CASSQGPGLALYEQYF
NA	NA	TRBV19	TRBJ1-1	TGTGCCAGTAGTATTAGAGCAGAGGGTACTGAAGCTTTCTTT	CASSIRAEGTEAFF